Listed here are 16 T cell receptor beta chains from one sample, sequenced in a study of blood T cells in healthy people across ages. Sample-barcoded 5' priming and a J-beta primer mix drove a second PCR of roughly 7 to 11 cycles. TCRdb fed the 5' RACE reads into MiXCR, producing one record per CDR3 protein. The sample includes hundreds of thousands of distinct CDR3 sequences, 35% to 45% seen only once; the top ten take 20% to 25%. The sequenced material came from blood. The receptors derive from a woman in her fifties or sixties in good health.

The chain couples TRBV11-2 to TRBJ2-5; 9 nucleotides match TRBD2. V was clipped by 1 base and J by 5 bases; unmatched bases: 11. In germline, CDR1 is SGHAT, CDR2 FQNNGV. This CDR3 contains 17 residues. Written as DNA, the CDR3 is TGTGCCAGCAGCTTAGTTCGCGGGGGGGCATTCCTGGAGACCCAGTACTTC. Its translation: CASSLVRGGAFLETQYF.

CDR3 in DNA: TGCAGCGTTGAAACCTACTCCTACGAGCAGTACTTC. Its translation is CSVETYSYEQYF. The chain recombines TRBV29-1 with TRBJ2-7; unclear D gene. V was cut by 2 bases and J by 0 bases, with 5 bases left in between. This CDR3 is 12 amino acids long. The germline V gene has CDR1 SQVTM and CDR2 ANQGSEA.

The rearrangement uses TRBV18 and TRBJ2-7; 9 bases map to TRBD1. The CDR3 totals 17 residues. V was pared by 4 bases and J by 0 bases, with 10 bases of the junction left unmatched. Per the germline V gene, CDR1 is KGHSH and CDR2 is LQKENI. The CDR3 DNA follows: TGTGCCAGCTCACTGGGGACAGGGCCCGGGAGCTCCTACGAGCAGTACTTC. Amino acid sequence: CASSLGTGPGSSYEQYF. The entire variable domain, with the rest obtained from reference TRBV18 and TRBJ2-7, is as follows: NAGVMQNPRHLVRRRGQEARLRCSPMKGHSHVYWYRQLPEEGLKFMVYLQKENIIDESGMPKERFSAEFPKEGPSILRIQQVVRGDSAAYFCASSLGTGPGSSYEQYFGPGTRLTVT.

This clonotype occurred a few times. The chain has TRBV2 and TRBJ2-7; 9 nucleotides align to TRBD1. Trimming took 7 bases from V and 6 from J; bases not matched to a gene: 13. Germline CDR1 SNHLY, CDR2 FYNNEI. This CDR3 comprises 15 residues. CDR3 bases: TGTGCCAGCACCCTGGCCGGGACAGGGCCTGCCGAGCAGTACTTC. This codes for CASTLAGTGPAEQYF. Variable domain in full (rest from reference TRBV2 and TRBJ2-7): EPEVTQTPSHQVTQMGQEVILRCVPISNHLYFYWYRQILGQKVEFLVSFYNNEISEKSEIFDDQFSVERPDGSNFTLKIRSTKLEDSAMYFCASTLAGTGPAEQYFGPGTRLTVT.

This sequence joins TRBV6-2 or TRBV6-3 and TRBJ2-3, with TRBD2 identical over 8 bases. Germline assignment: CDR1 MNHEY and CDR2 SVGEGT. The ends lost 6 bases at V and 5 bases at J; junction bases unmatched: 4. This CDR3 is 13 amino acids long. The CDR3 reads CASRITSGDTQYF. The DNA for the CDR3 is TGTGCCAGCAGGATAACTAGCGGAGATACGCAGTATTTT.

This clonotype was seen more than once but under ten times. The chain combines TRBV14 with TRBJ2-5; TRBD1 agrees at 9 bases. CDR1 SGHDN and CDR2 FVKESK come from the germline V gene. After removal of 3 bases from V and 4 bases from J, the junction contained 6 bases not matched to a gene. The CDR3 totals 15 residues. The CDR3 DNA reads TGTGCCAGCAGCCAGACCGGGACAGGGTTAGAGACCCAGTACTTC. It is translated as CASSQTGTGLETQYF.

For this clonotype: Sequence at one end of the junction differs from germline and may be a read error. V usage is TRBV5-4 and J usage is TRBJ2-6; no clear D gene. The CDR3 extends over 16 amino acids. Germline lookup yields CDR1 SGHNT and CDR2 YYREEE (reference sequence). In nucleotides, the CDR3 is TGTGTCAGCAGCTTGGAGCAGAGAGCTGGGGCCAACGTCCTGACTTTC. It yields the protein CVSSLEQRAGANVLTF.

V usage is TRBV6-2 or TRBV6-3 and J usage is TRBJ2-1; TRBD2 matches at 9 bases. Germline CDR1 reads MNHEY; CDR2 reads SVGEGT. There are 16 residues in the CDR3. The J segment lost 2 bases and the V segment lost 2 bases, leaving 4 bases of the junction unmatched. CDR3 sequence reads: CASSYGAGGTYNEQFF. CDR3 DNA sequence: TGTGCCAGCAGTTACGGAGCGGGAGGCACCTACAATGAGCAGTTCTTC.

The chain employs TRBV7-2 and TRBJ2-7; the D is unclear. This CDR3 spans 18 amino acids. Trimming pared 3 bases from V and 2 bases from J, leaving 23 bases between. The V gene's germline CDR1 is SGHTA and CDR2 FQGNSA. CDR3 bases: TGTGCCAGCAGCTTTAAAGGTGGGGTCGGAAGGAGTACCTACGAGCAGTACTTC. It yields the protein CASSFKGGVGRSTYEQYF.

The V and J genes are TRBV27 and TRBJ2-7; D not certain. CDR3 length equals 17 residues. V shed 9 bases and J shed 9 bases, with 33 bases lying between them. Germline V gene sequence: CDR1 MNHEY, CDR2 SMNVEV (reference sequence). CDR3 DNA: TGTGCCAGAAAAACCGGGCCCCCTTACAATCCATGGCGAGGGCAGTACTTC. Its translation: CARKTGPPYNPWRGQYF.

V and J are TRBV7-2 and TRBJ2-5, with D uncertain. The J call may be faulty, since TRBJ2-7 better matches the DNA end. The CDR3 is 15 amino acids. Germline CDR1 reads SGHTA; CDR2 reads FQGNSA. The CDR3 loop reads CASSLDSLVGYEQYF. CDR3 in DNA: TGTGCCAGCAGCTTAGACAGTCTGGTGGGCTACGAGCAGTACTTC.

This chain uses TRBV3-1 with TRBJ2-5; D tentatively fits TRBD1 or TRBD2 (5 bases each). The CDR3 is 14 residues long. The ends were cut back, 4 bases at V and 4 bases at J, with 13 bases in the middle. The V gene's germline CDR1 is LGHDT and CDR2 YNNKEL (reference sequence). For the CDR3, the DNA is TGTGCCAGCAGCCTCCCTGAGAGGGGAGAGACCCAGTACTTC. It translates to CASSLPERGETQYF.

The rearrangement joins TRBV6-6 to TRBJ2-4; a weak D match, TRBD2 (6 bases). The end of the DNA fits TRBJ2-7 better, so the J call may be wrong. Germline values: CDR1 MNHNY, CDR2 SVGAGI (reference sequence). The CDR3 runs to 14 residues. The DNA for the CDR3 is TGTGCCAGCAGGGAAGTAGCGGAGCTCTACGAGCAGTACTTC. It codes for CASREVAELYEQYF.

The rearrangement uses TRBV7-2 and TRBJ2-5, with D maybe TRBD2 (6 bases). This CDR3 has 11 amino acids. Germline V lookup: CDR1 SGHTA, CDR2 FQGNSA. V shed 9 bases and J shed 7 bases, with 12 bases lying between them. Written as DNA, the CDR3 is TGTGCCAGTGACGGGGGTGGGACCCAGTACTTC. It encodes CASDGGGTQYF.

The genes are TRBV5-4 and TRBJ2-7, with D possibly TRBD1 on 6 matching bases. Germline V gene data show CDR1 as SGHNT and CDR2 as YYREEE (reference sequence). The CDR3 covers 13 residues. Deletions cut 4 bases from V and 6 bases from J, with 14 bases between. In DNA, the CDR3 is TGTGCCAGCAGCCTCCAACAGGGTAGCGAGCAGTACTTC. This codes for CASSLQQGSEQYF.

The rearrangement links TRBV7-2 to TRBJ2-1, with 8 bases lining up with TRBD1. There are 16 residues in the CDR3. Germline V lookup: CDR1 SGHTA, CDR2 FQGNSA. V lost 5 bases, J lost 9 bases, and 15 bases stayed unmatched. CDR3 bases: TGTGCCAGCAGCGCGAGCGGACAGGGCCTCGGGGGTGAGCAGTTCTTC. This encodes CASSASGQGLGGEQFF.